The clone carrying this T cell receptor (beta chain) has just one count. Its antigen is unknown. Sequencing was at deep level. Each cell subset's genomic DNA was divided evenly among several immunoSEQ plates. Method: immunoSEQ multiplex PCR; TCRdb's copy keeps in-frame clones and lacks some. The profile covers some 500,000 clones, with 90% to 96% appearing a single time and about 0.064% taken by the ten largest. Both subsets, CD45RA+ naive and CD45RA-negative memory, were split from the CD4+ cells. The source of the sample is a study of shared clonotypes between healthy human individuals. Whole-study results and caveats: Relative to their counterparts shared across all four donors, non-shared clonotypes exhibited diminished generation probabilities.

This clonotype was sampled from a woman aged 25 to 39 in good health. Sequencing was done on a sample of naive CD4+ T cells sorted from blood. This sample's subset: CD45RA+ positively selected.

CDR3 sequence reads: CASRERTDPNTGELFF. The CDR3 coding sequence is TGTGCCAGCAGGGAACGGACAGACCCTAACACCGGGGAGCTGTTTTTT. V usage is TRBV2 and J usage is TRBJ2-2, with D perhaps TRBD1 (6 bases). This CDR3 is built from 16 residues. The germline V gene has CDR1 SNHLY and CDR2 FYNNEI. V shed 6 bases and J shed 2 bases, with 16 bases lying between them.